This T cell receptor beta chain was retrieved from a study of blood T cell repertoires in COVID-19. Across the study: T cells, B-cell-depleted T cells, or PBMCs provided the cDNA or gDNA that served as material.

Libraries were prepared by immunoSEQ multiplex PCR; TCRdb keeps only in-frame clonotypes and omits some of them. The sample consists of 200,000 to 250,000 clones, 70% to 90% of them appearing once. Recovered participants had two consecutive negative NP/OP PCR tests, healthcare professional clearance, or symptom resolution. V was pared by 1 base and J by 9 bases, with 8 bases between. CDR1 and CDR2 (germline): SGHDT, YYEEEE. This CDR3 has 12 residues. V gene TRBV5-6 combines with J gene TRBJ2-1; no firm D call. The sequenced sample consisted of PBMCs or T cells enriched from blood (not recorded which). The TCR originated in a man younger than 40 who had recovered from COVID-19. The CDR3 sequence is CASSLPLSEQFF. The DNA of the CDR3 is TGTGCCAGCAGCTTGCCCCTCAGTGAGCAGTTCTTC.